This is a list of T cell receptor beta chains from one sample in a study of blood T cell repertoires in COVID-19. TCRdb's table, derived via immunoSEQ multiplex PCR, lists solely in-frame clones and lacks some. There are 200,000 to 250,000 clones in the sample; 85% to 90% occur only once, and roughly 2.5% lies in the top ten. Sequences were obtained from peripheral blood. The receptor set was obtained from a man in his thirties or forties with COVID-19, enrolled during active disease. The CDR3 runs from the conserved cysteine through the conserved F or W. Fields, in order: J gene, V gene, CDR3 protein.

J: TRBJ2-2; V: TRBV5-1; CDR3: CASSPLAGGSTGELFF
J: TRBJ1-4; V: TRBV2; CDR3: CASQQGAWEKLFF
J: TRBJ2-1; V: TRBV5-4; CDR3: CASSLGASRGNEQFF
J: TRBJ1-2; V: TRBV7-3; CDR3: CASSARTGSHYGYTF
J: TRBJ1-6; V: TRBV2; CDR3: CASSRGSENSPLHF
J: TRBJ2-3; V: TRBV12-5; CDR3: CASGDGTSGGAGDTQYF
J: TRBJ2-7; V: TRBV9; CDR3: CASSPRTGSIWDEQYF
J: TRBJ2-3; V: TRBV5-4; CDR3: CASRGERTGRPSTDTQYF
J: TRBJ2-3; V: TRBV7-8; CDR3: CASSLAEGTDTQYF
J: TRBJ1-5; V: TRBV28; CDR3: CASSPSEGKVSTLGSNQPQHF
J: TRBJ1-5; V: TRBV28; CDR3: CASSGQGEGRRQPQHF
J: TRBJ2-1; V: TRBV9; CDR3: CASSKAGVPPDEQFF
J: TRBJ2-7; V: TRBV5-1; CDR3: CASSLAVGDFHTYEQYF
J: TRBJ2-1; V: TRBV6-5; CDR3: CASSLAGFGYNEQFF
J: TRBJ2-7; V: TRBV7-9; CDR3: CASSFQTSGGPSYEQYF
J: TRBJ2-1; V: TRBV5-1; CDR3: CASSWDKYNEQFF
J: TRBJ1-2; V: TRBV19; CDR3: CASTPLQGYYGYTF
J: TRBJ1-2; V: TRBV6-5; CDR3: CASSYGQTPGFYGYTF
J: TRBJ2-3; V: TRBV11-2; CDR3: CASSLGASGSNTDTQYF
J: TRBJ1-2; V: TRBV27; CDR3: CASSLEGATGYGYTF
J: TRBJ2-1; V: TRBV5-1; CDR3: CASSLVEGANEQFF
J: TRBJ1-5; V: TRBV11-2; CDR3: CASSLDRTQRRHF